What follows are 32 T cell receptor beta chains derived from one specimen sequenced in a study of cytomegalovirus exposure and HLA in healthy donors. A multiplex PCR was run with 60 Vbeta primers and 13 Jbeta primers. Repertoires were generated with immunoSEQ multiplex PCR, while TCRdb's copy carries only in-frame clones and drops some. The sample holds some 100,000 clones; roughly four fifths are singletons and the top ten take roughly 13%. Sequencing used PBMCs. The source of these receptors is a male donor in good health and CMV-seropositive.

V usage is TRBV4-1 and J usage is TRBJ2-7, with D unclear. V lost 2 bases, J lost 6 bases, and 14 bases lay in between. The CDR3 runs 14 residues. Germline assignment: CDR1 MGHRA and CDR2 YSYEKL. For the CDR3, the DNA is TGCGCCAGCAGCCAACTGGAGACCAGCGCCGAGCAGTACTTC. Encoded protein: CASSQLETSAEQYF.

This rearrangement joins TRBV28 to TRBJ2-7; 7 positions match TRBD2. CDR1 and CDR2 (germline): MDHEN, SYDVKM. The CDR3 length is 13 residues. With V trimmed by 5 bases and J by 1 base, 2 bases remained unmatched. Here the CDR3 reads CASSGGVSYEQYF. The DNA for the CDR3 is TGTGCCAGCAGTGGGGGGGTGTCCTACGAGCAGTACTTC.

The chain is built from TRBV11-2 and TRBJ1-3, with 8 bases fitting TRBD1. This CDR3 contains 18 residues. Germline V gene sequence: CDR1 SGHAT, CDR2 FQNNGV. V was clipped by 1 base and J by 3 bases; unmatched bases: 11. The CDR3 is CASSLAFPDRVLGNTIYF. CDR3 nucleotide sequence: TGTGCCAGCAGCTTAGCATTCCCGGACAGGGTTCTTGGAAACACCATATATTTT.

The V gene is TRBV5-1, the J gene TRBJ1-3; possibly TRBD1 for D (5 bases). V shed 0 bases and J shed 0 bases, with 13 bases lying between them. This CDR3 is built from 17 residues. The V gene's germline CDR1 is SGHRS and CDR2 YFSETQ. The CDR3 nucleotides read TGCGCCAGCAGCTTGGCGGGGGTCCAATACTCTGGAAACACCATATATTTT. This sequence encodes CASSLAGVQYSGNTIYF.

This clone appeared once. V and J are TRBV30 and TRBJ2-7; perhaps TRBD1 as D (5 bases). CDR1 and CDR2 from the germline V gene are GTSNPN and SVGIG (reference sequence). CDR3 length: 14 amino acids. Trimming cost V 3 bases and J 6 bases, with 18 bases left between them. Here the CDR3 reads CAWREGAPLGEQYF. The DNA of the CDR3 is TGTGCCTGGAGGGAAGGGGCACCCCTCGGCGAGCAGTACTTC.

V is TRBV4-1 and J is TRBJ2-7; 10 positions agree with TRBD1. In germline, CDR1 is MGHRA, CDR2 YSYEKL. This CDR3 is built from 15 residues. V lost 4 bases, J lost 4 bases, and 7 bases stayed unmatched. The CDR3, as DNA: TGCGCCAGCAGCCCTAGGACAGGGGGGGAATACGAGCAGTACTTC. This sequence encodes CASSPRTGGEYEQYF.

The CDR3 here is CASQGRANTEAFF. In DNA form, the CDR3 reads TGTGCCAGCCAGGGGAGGGCGAACACTGAAGCTTTCTTT. The chain uses TRBV28 and TRBJ1-1; a weak D match, TRBD1 (6 bases). V was trimmed by 8 bases and J by 1 base, leaving 11 bases between them. Germline loops: CDR1 MDHEN, CDR2 SYDVKM. The CDR3 runs 13 residues.

The chain couples TRBV2 to TRBJ2-5; 9 nucleotides agree with TRBD1. Germline CDR1 is SNHLY and CDR2 is FYNNEI. The CDR3 contains 14 residues. J was trimmed by 2 bases and V by 6 bases; bases with no gene match: 4. The CDR3 region has the DNA TGTGCCAGCAGAGAGGGACAGGGACAAGAGACCCAGTACTTC. Its translation is CASREGQGQETQYF.

The chain couples TRBV7-2 to TRBJ1-1; 7 bases fit TRBD1. This CDR3 is built from 13 residues. Trimming at V came to 3 bases and at J to 7 bases, leaving 5 bases not matched to a gene. CDR1 and CDR2 (germline): SGHTA, FQGNSA. CDR3: CASSLGGQYEAFF. For the CDR3, the DNA is TGTGCCAGCAGCTTGGGGGGACAGTATGAAGCTTTCTTT.

The chain employs TRBV19 and TRBJ2-3; D not resolved. In germline, CDR1 is LNHDA, CDR2 SQIVND (reference sequence). The length of the CDR3 is 17 residues. V was shortened by 4 bases and J by 4 bases, with 21 bases between the two germline ends. CDR3 nucleotides: TGTGCCAGTAGTACCTCCGGAGACCGGATTCCCCCAGATACGCAGTATTTT. Translating it yields CASSTSGDRIPPDTQYF.

The V call is TRBV28, the J call TRBJ1-6; possibly TRBD1 for D (5 bases). CDR1 is MDHEN, CDR2 SYDVKM, per germline. The CDR3 is 14 amino acids. Trimming stripped 6 bases from V and 7 bases from J, with 13 bases between. The CDR3: CASRPPGNNSPLHF. The CDR3 coding sequence is TGTGCCAGCAGGCCCCCAGGGAACAATTCACCCCTCCACTTT.

V usage is TRBV30 and J usage is TRBJ2-3; D not certain. This CDR3 comprises 13 residues. The germline V and J ends were trimmed by 0 bases and 6 bases, with 10 bases remaining between them. Germline V gene lookup returns CDR1 GTSNPN and CDR2 SVGIG (reference sequence). As DNA, the CDR3 is TGTGCCTGGAGTGTAAATGAGAAGGATACGCAGTATTTT. Its translation is CAWSVNEKDTQYF.

The V call is TRBV19, the J call TRBJ1-1; TRBD1 aligns across 8 bases. Germline CDR1 LNHDA, CDR2 SQIVND (reference sequence). This CDR3 is built from 18 residues. V trimming: 4 bases; J trimming: 0 bases; junction bases outside the gene matches: 13. CDR3 amino acids: CASSTLTGGILMNTEAFF. The CDR3 DNA sequence: TGTGCCAGTAGTACTTTAACAGGGGGAATCCTCATGAACACTGAAGCTTTCTTT.

The chain couples TRBV9 to TRBJ1-5; D remains ambiguous. CDR1 SGDLS and CDR2 YYNGEE come from the germline V gene. The CDR3 length is 13 residues. Deletions cut 7 bases from V and 6 bases from J, with 14 bases between. The DNA for the CDR3 is TGTGCCAGCTTCCTAGTGAGGTCTCAGCCCCAGCATTTT. Translation gives CASFLVRSQPQHF. Based on the CDR3 plus reference TRBV9 and TRBJ1-5, the full variable domain is DSGVTQTPKHLITATGQRVTLRCSPRSGDLSVYWYQQSLDQGLQFLIQYYNGEERAKGNILERFSAQQFPDLHSELNLSSLELGDSALYFCASFLVRSQPQHFGDGTRLSIL.

This sequence joins TRBV7-2 and TRBJ1-2; 7 nucleotides align to TRBD1. Germline CDR1 SGHTA, CDR2 FQGNSA. This CDR3 region has 14 residues. V lost 5 bases, J lost 7 bases, and 10 bases stayed unmatched. The CDR3 sequence is CASSPPDRFSGYTF. CDR3 coding DNA: TGTGCCAGCAGCCCCCCGGACAGGTTTTCTGGCTACACCTTC.

In this sample, this clone turned up a few times. The chain combines TRBV29-1 with TRBJ1-2, with D perhaps TRBD1 (6 bases). CDR3 length: 11 amino acids. Germline V gene sequence: CDR1 SQVTM, CDR2 ANQGSEA. The CDR3 bases are TGCAGTTTCGCTCGAGGGGGTGGCTACACCTTC. Translating it yields CSFARGGGYTF.

The rearrangement joins TRBV7-2 to TRBJ2-1; weak D call: TRBD2 (6 bases). Trimming stripped 5 bases from V and 0 bases from J, with 14 bases between. CDR3 length: 16 amino acids. CDR1 is SGHTA, CDR2 FQGNSA, per germline. Here the CDR3 reads CASSPSLAPSYNEQFF. The CDR3 nucleotides read TGTGCCAGCAGCCCCTCACTAGCCCCCTCCTACAATGAGCAGTTCTTC. The full variable domain, in which reference TRBV7-2 and TRBJ2-1 provide the parts outside the CDR3, is GAGVSQSPSNKVTEKGKDVELRCDPISGHTALYWYRQSLGQGLEFLIYFQGNSAPDKSGLPSDRFSAERTGGSVSTLTIQRTQQEDSAVYLCASSPSLAPSYNEQFFGPGTRLTVL.

This clone was observed a single time. The genes are TRBV9 and TRBJ2-2; maybe TRBD2 (5 bases). This CDR3 region has 13 residues. V lost 4 bases, J lost 4 bases, and 8 bases lay in between. The germline V gene encodes CDR1 SGDLS and CDR2 YYNGEE. This chain's CDR3 is CASSKRGTGELFF. CDR3 bases: TGTGCCAGCAGCAAACGGGGCACCGGGGAGCTGTTTTTT.

This chain uses TRBV5-1 with TRBJ1-2, with D perhaps matching TRBD1 (6 bases). Germline V lookup: CDR1 SGHRS, CDR2 YFSETQ. The CDR3 is 15 amino acids. Trimming took 4 bases from V and 2 from J, leaving 15 bases between them. CDR3 DNA: TGCGCCAGCAGCATACCGGGACAAATAAACTATGGCTACACCTTC. This translates into CASSIPGQINYGYTF.

V is TRBV6-5 and J is TRBJ1-6; 7 nucleotides align to TRBD1. Losses at the gene ends were 0 bases for V and 4 bases for J; bases not matched to a gene: 3. Germline values: CDR1 MNHEY, CDR2 SVGAGI. The CDR3 is 16 residues long. In DNA form, the CDR3 reads TGTGCCAGCAGTTACTCCACAGGGGTGTATAATTCACCCCTCCACTTT. It encodes CASSYSTGVYNSPLHF.

This clone was counted only a few times. The gene calls are TRBV4-1 and TRBJ1-6; TRBD1 matches 8 bases. The CDR3 runs to 16 residues. J was trimmed by 10 bases and V by 6 bases; bases with no gene match: 14. Germline V CDR1 and CDR2: MGHRA, YSYEKL. CDR3: CASRATFRGPVSPLHF. The CDR3 nucleotides are TGCGCCAGCAGAGCTACCTTCAGGGGGCCGGTGTCACCCCTCCACTTT.

The V call is TRBV5-4, the J call TRBJ2-5; D may be TRBD1 (5 bases). Trimming pared 4 bases from V and 2 bases from J, leaving 12 bases between. Germline-derived CDR1 and CDR2 are SGHNT and YYREEE (reference sequence). This CDR3 has 14 residues. The CDR3 is CASSRIDSQETQYF. The CDR3 nucleotides are TGTGCCAGCAGCCGTATTGACAGTCAAGAGACCCAGTACTTC. Complete variable domain (other parts from reference TRBV5-4 and TRBJ2-5): ETGVTQSPTHLIKTRGQQVTLRCSSQSGHNTVSWYQQALGQGPQFIFQYYREEENGRGNFPPRFSGLQFPNYSSELNVNALELDDSALYLCASSRIDSQETQYFGPGTRLLVL.

V usage is TRBV30 and J usage is TRBJ1-2; 10 bases are shared with TRBD1. This CDR3 is 14 amino acids long. V lost 0 bases and J lost 8; bases outside the gene matches: 6. Germline loops: CDR1 GTSNPN, CDR2 SVGIG (reference sequence). CDR3 bases: TGTGCCTGGAGTGTACCCGACAGGGGGCGAGGCTACACCTTC. Residues: CAWSVPDRGRGYTF.

Concerning this clone: Without the conserved terminal phenylalanine or tryptophan, this CDR3 likely stems from a read error. J is TRBJ1-2 and V is TRBV30; D unclear. V was cut by 0 bases and J by 0 bases, with 8 bases left in between. This CDR3 comprises 14 residues. The germline CDR1 and CDR2 sequences are GTSNPN and SVGIG (reference sequence). The CDR3 here is CAWSVLGTNYGYTL. DNA for the CDR3: TGTGCCTGGAGTGTACTCGGGACTAACTATGGCTACACCCTC.

The chain couples TRBV5-8 to TRBJ2-1, with 7 bases matching TRBD1. The CDR3 extends over 13 amino acids. The J segment lost 10 bases and the V segment lost 0 bases, leaving 4 bases of the junction unmatched. CDR1 and CDR2 from the germline V gene are SGHTS and YDEGEE. Written as DNA, the CDR3 is TGTGCCAGCAGCTTGGGACAGGGTGACGAGCAGTTCTTC. It is translated as CASSLGQGDEQFF.

As DNA, the CDR3 is TGTGCCTGGAGTACCATCCGACAGGACTCCTACGAGCAGTACTTC. Encoded protein: CAWSTIRQDSYEQYF. This chain links TRBV30 with TRBJ2-7; D is perhaps TRBD1 (6 bases). Germline assignment: CDR1 GTSNPN and CDR2 SVGIG (reference sequence). The CDR3 loop spans 15 amino acids. V was shortened by 2 bases and J by 0 bases, with 14 bases between the two germline ends.

This clone is medium-sized. The chain links TRBV2 to TRBJ1-2, with TRBD1 as a possible D gene (6 bases). Germline V lookup: CDR1 SNHLY, CDR2 FYNNEI. The germline V and J ends were trimmed by 6 bases and 12 bases, with 17 bases remaining between them. The CDR3 is 12 amino acids. CDR3 sequence: CASRGGQSLNTF. Here the CDR3 DNA reads TGTGCCAGCAGGGGCGGACAGTCCCTGAACACCTTC.

The chain employs TRBV7-2 and TRBJ2-3; 9 bases line up with TRBD2. This CDR3 is 18 amino acids long. After removal of 5 bases from V and 1 base from J, the junction contained 13 bases not matched to a gene. CDR1 and CDR2 (germline): SGHTA, FQGNSA. CDR3 loop: CASSKGGWRGGGTDTQYF. The DNA of the CDR3 is TGTGCCAGCAGCAAGGGGGGTTGGCGGGGGGGTGGCACAGATACGCAGTATTTT.

V gene TRBV7-2 combines with J gene TRBJ1-1; possible D gene TRBD1, 5 bases. V lost 1 base to trimming and J lost 0 bases, with 9 bases between them. The CDR3 has 15 residues. Germline V gives CDR1 SGHTA, CDR2 FQGNSA. Written as DNA, the CDR3 is TGTGCCAGCAGCTTAGACCCAGGGTTGAACACTGAAGCTTTCTTT. As protein: CASSLDPGLNTEAFF.

This clone was seen only a few times. This chain connects TRBV19 to TRBJ1-1, with 11 bases lining up with TRBD1. The CDR3 has 18 residues. V lost 0 bases, J lost 0 bases, and 6 bases stayed unmatched. Germline CDR1 LNHDA, CDR2 SQIVND (reference sequence). The CDR3: CASSIDRDRGSMNTEAFF. Written as DNA, the CDR3 is TGTGCCAGTAGTATAGACCGGGACAGGGGGTCCATGAACACTGAAGCTTTCTTT.

The chain carries TRBV27 and TRBJ2-2, with TRBD1 identical over 8 bases. The CDR3 is 15 amino acids. Trimming cost V 6 bases and J 5 bases; bases outside gene matches: 8. Looked up from germline, CDR1 is MNHEY and CDR2 is SMNVEV (reference sequence). CDR3 loop: CASSRNRGDTGELFF. CDR3 sequence (DNA): TGTGCCAGCAGCCGCAACAGGGGGGATACCGGGGAGCTGTTTTTT.

The CDR3 here is CAISESPPGQGDTQYF. The DNA of the CDR3 is TGTGCCATCAGTGAGTCGCCTCCGGGACAGGGGGATACGCAGTATTTT. The chain recombines TRBV10-3 with TRBJ2-3; 10 bases are shared with TRBD1. From germline, CDR1 is ENHRY and CDR2 SYGVKD. The V segment lost 0 bases and the J segment 6 bases; nucleotides outside the gene matches: 6. There are 16 residues in the CDR3.